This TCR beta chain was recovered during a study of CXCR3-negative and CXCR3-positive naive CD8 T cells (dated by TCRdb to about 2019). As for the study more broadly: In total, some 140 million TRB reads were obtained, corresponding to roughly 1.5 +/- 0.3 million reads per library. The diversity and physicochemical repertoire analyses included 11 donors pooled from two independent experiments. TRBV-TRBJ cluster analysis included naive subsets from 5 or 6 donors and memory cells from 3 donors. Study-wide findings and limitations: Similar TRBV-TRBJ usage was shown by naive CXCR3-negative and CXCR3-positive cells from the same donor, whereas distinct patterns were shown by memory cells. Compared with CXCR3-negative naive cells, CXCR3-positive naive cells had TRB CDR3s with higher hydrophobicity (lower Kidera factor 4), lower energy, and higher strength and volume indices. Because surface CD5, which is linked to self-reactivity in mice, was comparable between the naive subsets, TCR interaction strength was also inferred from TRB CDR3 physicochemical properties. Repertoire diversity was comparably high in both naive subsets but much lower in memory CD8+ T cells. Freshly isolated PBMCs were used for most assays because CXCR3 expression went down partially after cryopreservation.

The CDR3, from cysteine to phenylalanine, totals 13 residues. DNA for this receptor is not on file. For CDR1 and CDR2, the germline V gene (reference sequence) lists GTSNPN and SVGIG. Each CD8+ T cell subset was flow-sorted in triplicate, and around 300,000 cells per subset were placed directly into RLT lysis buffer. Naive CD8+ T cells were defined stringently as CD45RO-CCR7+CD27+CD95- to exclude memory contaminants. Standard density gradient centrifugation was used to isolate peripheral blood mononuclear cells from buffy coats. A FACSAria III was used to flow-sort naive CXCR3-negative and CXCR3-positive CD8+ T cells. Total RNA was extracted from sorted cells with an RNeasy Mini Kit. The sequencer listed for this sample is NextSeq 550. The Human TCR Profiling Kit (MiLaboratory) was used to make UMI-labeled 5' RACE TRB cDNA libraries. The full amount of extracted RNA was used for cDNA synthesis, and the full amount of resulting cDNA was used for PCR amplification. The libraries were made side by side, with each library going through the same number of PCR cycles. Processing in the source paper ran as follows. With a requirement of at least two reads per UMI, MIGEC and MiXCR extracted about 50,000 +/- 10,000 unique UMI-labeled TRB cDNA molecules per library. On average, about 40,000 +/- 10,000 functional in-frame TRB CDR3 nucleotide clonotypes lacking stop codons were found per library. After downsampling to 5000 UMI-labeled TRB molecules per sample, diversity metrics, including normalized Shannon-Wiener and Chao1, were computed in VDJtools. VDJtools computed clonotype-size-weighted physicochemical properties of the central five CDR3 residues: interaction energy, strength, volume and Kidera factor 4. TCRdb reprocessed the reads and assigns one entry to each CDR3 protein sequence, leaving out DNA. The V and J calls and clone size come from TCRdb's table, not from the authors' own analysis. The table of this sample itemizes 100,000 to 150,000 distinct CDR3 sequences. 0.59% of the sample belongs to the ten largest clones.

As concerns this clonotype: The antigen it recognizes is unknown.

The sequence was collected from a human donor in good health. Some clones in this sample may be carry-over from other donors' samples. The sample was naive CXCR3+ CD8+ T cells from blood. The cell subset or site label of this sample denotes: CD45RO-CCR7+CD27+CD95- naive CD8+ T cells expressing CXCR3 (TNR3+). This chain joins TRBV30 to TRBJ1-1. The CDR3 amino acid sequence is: CAWSVHLDTEAFF.